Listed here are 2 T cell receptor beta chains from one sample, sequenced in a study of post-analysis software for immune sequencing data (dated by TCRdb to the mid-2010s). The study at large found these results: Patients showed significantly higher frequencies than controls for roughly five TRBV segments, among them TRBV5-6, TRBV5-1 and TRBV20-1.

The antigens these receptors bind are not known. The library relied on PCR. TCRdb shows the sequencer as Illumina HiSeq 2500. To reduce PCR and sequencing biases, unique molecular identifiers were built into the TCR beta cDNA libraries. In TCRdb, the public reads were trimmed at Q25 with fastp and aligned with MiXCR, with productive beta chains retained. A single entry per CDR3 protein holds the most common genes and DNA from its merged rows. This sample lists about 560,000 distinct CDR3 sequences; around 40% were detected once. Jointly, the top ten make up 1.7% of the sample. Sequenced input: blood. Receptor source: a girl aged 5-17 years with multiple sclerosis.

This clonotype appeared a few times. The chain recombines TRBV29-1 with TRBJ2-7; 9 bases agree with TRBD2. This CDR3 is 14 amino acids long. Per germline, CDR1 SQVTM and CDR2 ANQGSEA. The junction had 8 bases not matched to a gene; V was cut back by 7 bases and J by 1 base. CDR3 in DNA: TGCAGCGCTTTCGAGGCGGGGGGGTCCTACGAGCAGTACTTC. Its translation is CSAFEAGGSYEQYF.

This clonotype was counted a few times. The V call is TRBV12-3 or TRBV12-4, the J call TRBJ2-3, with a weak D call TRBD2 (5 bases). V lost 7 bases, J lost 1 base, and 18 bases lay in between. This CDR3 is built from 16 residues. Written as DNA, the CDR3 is TGTGCCAGCACTTCAAGGCCCTTCGGGGGCACAGATACGCAGTATTTT. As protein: CASTSRPFGGTDTQYF.